Listed here are 17 T cell receptor beta chains from one sample, sequenced in a study of T cell repertoires in cytomegalovirus infection. TCRdb re-derived calls from the reads in MiXCR, one entry per CDR3 protein. This sample has more than 250,000 distinct CDR3 sequences; approximately 25% occur once, and the top ten carry more than 10%. These TCRs are of unknown antigen specificity. The input for sequencing was cultured PBMCs, taken from culture after CMV antigen stimulation. Receptor source: a human donor in good health (CMV status not recorded). Some clones in this sample may be carry-over from other donors' samples.

This clonotype was seen a handful of times. The rearrangement links TRBV6-5 to TRBJ1-1; the D is unclear. Trimming removed 3 bases at V and 3 bases at J, with 14 bases between. CDR1 is MNHEY, CDR2 SVGAGI, per germline. This CDR3 is 15 amino acids long. Written as DNA, the CDR3 is TGTGCCAGCAGTTATCAGAGGCCCGGGGACACTGAAGCTTTCTTT. As protein: CASSYQRPGDTEAFF.

V gene TRBV6-2 or TRBV6-3 combines with J gene TRBJ1-5, with no clear D. Germline V lookup: CDR1 MNHEY, CDR2 SVGEGT. CDR3 length: 14 residues. The V end was cut by 7 bases, the J end by 0 bases, with 10 bases between. CDR3 DNA: TGTGCCAGCATTGAGGACCCTAGCAATCAGCCCCAGCATTTT. Its translation: CASIEDPSNQPQHF.

This clonotype was counted only a few times. This chain joins TRBV20-1 and TRBJ1-4; D is ambiguous. The V end was cut by 1 base, the J end by 8 bases, with 5 bases between. The length of the CDR3 is 11 residues. Germline-derived CDR1 and CDR2 are DFQATT and SNEGSKA (reference sequence). The CDR3 here is CSARVGEKLFF. CDR3 coding DNA: TGCAGTGCTAGAGTTGGGGAAAAACTGTTTTTT.

Only a few counts were recorded for this clonotype. This chain uses TRBV7-2 with TRBJ2-1; 9 nucleotides line up with TRBD2. The CDR3 has 14 residues. Germline trimming cut 4 bases from V and 4 bases from J; bases unmatched to any gene: 2. From germline, CDR1 is SGHTA and CDR2 FQGNSA. DNA for the CDR3: TGTGCCAGCAGCTGGCTAGCGGGATACAATGAGCAGTTCTTC. Amino acids: CASSWLAGYNEQFF. Complete variable domain (other parts from reference TRBV7-2 and TRBJ2-1): GAGVSQSPSNKVTEKGKDVELRCDPISGHTALYWYRQSLGQGLEFLIYFQGNSAPDKSGLPSDRFSAERTGGSVSTLTIQRTQQEDSAVYLCASSWLAGYNEQFFGPGTRLTVL.

This clonotype was seen only a few times. The CDR3 nucleotides are TGTGCCAGCAGCCACTTGGGGAGGGGCTTGGGCTACACCTTC. Amino acid sequence: CASSHLGRGLGYTF. V is TRBV7-2 and J is TRBJ1-2, with a weak D call TRBD1 (5 bases). The germline V gene has CDR1 SGHTA and CDR2 FQGNSA. The CDR3 runs to 14 residues. V lost 5 bases to trimming and J lost 8 bases, with 18 bases between them.

This clonotype appeared a few times. The genes are TRBV27 and TRBJ2-7; 9 nucleotides align to TRBD2. J lost 0 bases, V lost 2 bases, and 2 bases had no gene match. The CDR3 runs 15 residues. CDR1 is MNHEY, CDR2 SMNVEV, per germline (reference sequence). CDR3 region: CASSLSSGSSYEQYV. The CDR3 DNA reads TGTGCCAGCAGTTTAAGTAGCGGGAGCTCCTACGAGCAGTACGTC.

The gene calls are TRBV19 and TRBJ1-2; D perhaps matches TRBD1 (6 bases). CDR1 is LNHDA and CDR2 is SQIVND in the germline V gene (reference sequence). The CDR3 extends over 13 amino acids. Trimming took 2 bases from V and 8 from J, leaving 12 bases between them. As DNA, the CDR3 is TGTGCCAGTAGTATAAGGCCAGGGGAAGGCTACACCTTC. Its translation is CASSIRPGEGYTF.

The V and J genes are TRBV12-3 or TRBV12-4 and TRBJ2-7, with D perhaps given as TRBD1 or TRBD2 (5 bases each). The CDR3 spans 13 residues. V lost 1 base, J lost 9 bases, and 13 bases lay in between. Here the CDR3 DNA reads TGTGCCAGCAGTTTAGAGTTACCGGGGCGGCAGTACGTC. Translated, it gives CASSLELPGRQYV.

This chain links TRBV9 with TRBJ2-1, with 10 bases aligning to TRBD2. The germline V gene encodes CDR1 SGDLS and CDR2 YYNGEE. V dropped 0 bases and J dropped 7; count of bases not matched to a gene: 7. The CDR3 consists of 16 residues. CDR3 nucleotide sequence: TGTGCCAGCAGCGTAGCCCCTAGCGGGAGCTTGAATGAGCAGTTCTTC. This gives the protein CASSVAPSGSLNEQFF.

This clonotype appeared a few times. The chain has TRBV19 and TRBJ2-7; D may be TRBD2 (6 bases). Trimming took 5 bases from V and 6 from J, leaving 20 bases between them. Looked up from germline, CDR1 is LNHDA and CDR2 is SQIVND (reference sequence). CDR3 size: 15 residues. The CDR3 DNA reads as TGTGCCAGTAGTCCTCGAGGTGGAGGGGTGGGCGAGCAGTACGTC. Its translation: CASSPRGGGVGEQYV.

The chain carries TRBV29-1 and TRBJ2-5, with 10 bases lining up with TRBD1. The CDR3 runs 15 residues. Germline-derived CDR1 and CDR2 are SQVTM and ANQGSEA. V lost 4 bases and J lost 4; bases outside the gene matches: 9. CDR3 nucleotides: TGCAGCGTTGGGGCCGGACAGGGGGTTTTAGAGACCCAGTACTTC. This sequence encodes CSVGAGQGVLETQYF.

This clonotype came up a few times. The V and J genes are TRBV20-1 and TRBJ1-2; D unresolved. The CDR3 is made up of 13 amino acids. Germline CDR1 reads DFQATT; CDR2 reads SNEGSKA (reference sequence). V was trimmed by 3 bases and J by 0 bases, leaving 8 bases between them. For the CDR3, the DNA is TGCAGTGCTAGGACCCCCACTAACTATGGCTACACCTTC. Translation: CSARTPTNYGYTF.

This clonotype has at least ten counts. The chain uses TRBV7-2 and TRBJ2-3; 7 positions match TRBD2. Trimming removed 7 bases from V and 7 bases from J; junction bases left unmatched: 11. The germline CDR1 and CDR2 sequences are SGHTA and FQGNSA. The CDR3 sequence is 14 residues long. CDR3 amino acids: CASILGGRANTQYF. The CDR3 DNA reads as TGTGCCAGCATATTGGGGGGGAGGGCCAATACGCAGTATTTT.

V usage is TRBV2 and J usage is TRBJ1-2; D ambiguous. The germline CDR1 and CDR2 sequences are SNHLY and FYNNEI. Trimming removed 4 bases from V and 4 bases from J, with 4 bases in between. The CDR3 runs to 11 residues. The CDR3 protein is CASSGSYGYTF. The CDR3 DNA reads TGTGCCAGCAGTGGGAGCTATGGCTACACCTTC.

The table lists this clonotype with a few counts. V is TRBV12-5 and J is TRBJ1-2; possible D gene TRBD1, 6 bases. This CDR3 comprises 14 residues. Germline V gene sequence: CDR1 LGHNT, CDR2 FRNRAP. V shed 6 bases and J shed 8 bases, with 19 bases lying between them. For the CDR3, the DNA is TGTGCTAGTGGCTGGGACACCTTCCCCTCCGGCTACACCTTC. It yields the protein CASGWDTFPSGYTF.

The J gene is TRBJ2-7, the V gene TRBV19; D uncertain. The CDR3 runs 16 residues. Germline CDR1 and CDR2: LNHDA and SQIVND (reference sequence). V was pared by 1 base and J by 3 bases, with 16 bases between. The CDR3 loop is CASSIGPLGKGYEQYV. The CDR3 nucleotides are TGTGCCAGTAGTATAGGACCCCTGGGGAAAGGCTACGAGCAGTACGTC.

This clonotype has more than one count but fewer than ten. The rearrangement uses TRBV28 and TRBJ1-1, with 8 positions matching TRBD1. This CDR3 has 14 amino acids. Per the germline V gene, CDR1 is MDHEN and CDR2 is SYDVKM. V lost 5 bases to trimming and J lost 4 bases; unmatched junction nucleotides: 6. CDR3 sequence: CASSRNRGSTEAFF. The DNA of the CDR3 is TGTGCCAGCAGTCGAAACAGGGGGAGCACTGAAGCTTTCTTT.